One sample yielded the 9 T cell receptor beta chains listed below, sequenced in a study of T-cell reconstitution after alpha-beta-depleted transplantation in children. A library of TCRbeta sequences, prepared with unique molecular identifiers, was generated. TCRdb re-derived calls from the PCR reads in MiXCR, one entry per CDR3 protein. The data hold 250,000 to 350,000 distinct CDR3 sequences, with more than 8% observed a single time. The input for sequencing was PBMCs from the stem cell graft donor, taken from the stem cell graft. The source is a human donor who donated a stem cell graft to a child with SCID.

The chain joins TRBV20-1 to TRBJ1-4, with TRBD1 identical over 8 bases. V lost 8 bases, J lost 8 bases, and 7 bases stayed unmatched. The germline gives CDR1 DFQATT, CDR2 SNEGSKA (reference sequence). The CDR3 covers 12 residues. The CDR3 loop reads CSTRGLREKLFF. DNA for the CDR3: TGCAGTACCAGGGGGCTTCGGGAAAAACTGTTTTTT.

There are many counts of this clonotype. The chain joins TRBV7-9 to TRBJ2-5; 9 positions agree with TRBD1. Germline V lookup: CDR1 SEHNR, CDR2 FQNEAQ (reference sequence). J lost 4 bases, V lost 2 bases, and 11 bases had no gene match. The CDR3 has 17 amino acids. The CDR3 nucleotides read TGTGCCAGCAGCTTACTGGACAGGTGGGGACAGGGAGAGACCCAGTACTTC. Its protein is CASSLLDRWGQGETQYF.

In its sample, this clonotype was seen many times. This rearrangement joins TRBV7-9 to TRBJ2-7; 7 nucleotides align to TRBD1. The CDR3 length is 15 residues. V lost 4 bases to trimming and J lost 0 bases; unmatched junction nucleotides: 6. Germline V gives CDR1 SEHNR, CDR2 FQNEAQ (reference sequence). CDR3: CASSSSTGPSYEQYF. The CDR3 DNA sequence: TGTGCCAGCAGCTCCTCGACAGGGCCCTCCTACGAGCAGTACTTC.

There are a few counts of this clonotype. The gene calls are TRBV2 and TRBJ1-5; D may be TRBD1 (6 bases). Trimming cost V 4 bases and J 0 bases, with 10 bases left between them. This CDR3 region has 15 residues. Germline V CDR1 and CDR2: SNHLY, FYNNEI. The DNA for the CDR3 is TGTGCCAGCAGTGGAGACAGGAGTAGCAATCAGCCCCAGCATTTT. This gives the protein CASSGDRSSNQPQHF.

J is TRBJ1-1 and V is TRBV7-6; D not certain. CDR1 and CDR2 (germline): SGHVS, FNYEAQ. Trimming left V 7 bases short and J 5 bases short, with 17 bases between. CDR3 length: 14 residues. Written as DNA, the CDR3 is TGTGCCAGCAAACCCTTAGAGGGAAGGACTGAAGCTTTCTTT. It codes for CASKPLEGRTEAFF.

The gene calls are TRBV27 and TRBJ1-5; no reliable D call. The V end was cut by 5 bases, the J end by 2 bases, with 7 bases between. Looked up from germline, CDR1 is MNHEY and CDR2 is SMNVEV (reference sequence). This CDR3 has 13 amino acids. CDR3 protein: CASSNSGNQPQHF. CDR3 in DNA: TGTGCCAGCAGTAACAGCGGCAATCAGCCCCAGCATTTT.

The table lists this clonotype with a few counts. The rearrangement uses TRBV12-3 or TRBV12-4 and TRBJ1-3; the match to TRBD1 covers 7 bases. CDR3 size: 14 residues. After removal of 6 bases from V and 2 bases from J, the junction contained 4 bases not matched to a gene. For the CDR3, the DNA is TGTGCCAGCAGCACAGGGGTTCCTGGAAACACCATATATTTT. Protein product: CASSTGVPGNTIYF.

This clonotype was recorded at least ten times. CDR3 sequence reads: CASRDRGHPDTQYF. The CDR3 DNA reads as TGCGCCAGCAGGGACAGGGGGCACCCAGATACGCAGTATTTT. The J gene is TRBJ2-3, the V gene TRBV5-1; 11 nucleotides line up with TRBD1. The CDR3 length is 14 residues. Germline V CDR1 and CDR2: SGHRS, YFSETQ. V gave up 5 bases and J gave up 4 bases; unmatched junction bases: 3.

The chain combines TRBV7-9 with TRBJ2-7; 7 positions match TRBD2. The CDR3 has 14 residues. Per the germline V gene, CDR1 is SEHNR and CDR2 is FQNEAQ (reference sequence). Losses at the gene ends were 8 bases for V and 3 bases for J; bases not matched to a gene: 10. The CDR3 sequence is CASGGERLIYEQYF. The CDR3 nucleotides read TGTGCCAGCGGGGGGGAGAGGCTCATCTACGAGCAGTACTTC.